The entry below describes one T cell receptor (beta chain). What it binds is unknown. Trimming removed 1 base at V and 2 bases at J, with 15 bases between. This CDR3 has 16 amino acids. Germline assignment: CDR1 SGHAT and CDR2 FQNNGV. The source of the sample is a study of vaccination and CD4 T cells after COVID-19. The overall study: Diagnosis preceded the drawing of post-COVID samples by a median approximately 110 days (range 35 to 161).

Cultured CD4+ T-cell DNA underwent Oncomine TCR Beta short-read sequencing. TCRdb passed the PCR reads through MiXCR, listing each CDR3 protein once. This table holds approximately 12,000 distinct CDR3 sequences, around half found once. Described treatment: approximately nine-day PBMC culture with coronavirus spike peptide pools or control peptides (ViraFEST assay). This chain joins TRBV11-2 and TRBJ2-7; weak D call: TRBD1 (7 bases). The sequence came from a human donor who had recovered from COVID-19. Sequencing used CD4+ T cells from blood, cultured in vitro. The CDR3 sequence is CASSLGEDRLPYEQYF. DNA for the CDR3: TGTGCCAGCAGCTTAGGGGAGGACAGGCTACCCTACGAGCAGTACTTC. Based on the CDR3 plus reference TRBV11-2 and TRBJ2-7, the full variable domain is EAGVAQSPRYKIIEKRQSVAFWCNPISGHATLYWYQQILGQGPKLLIQFQNNGVVDDSQLPKDRFSAERLKGVDSTLKIQPAKLEDSAVYLCASSLGEDRLPYEQYFGPGTRLTVT.